The 19 T cell receptor beta chains below come from one sample, sequenced in a study of cytotoxic CD8 clonotypes in ibrutinib-treated CLL. Data came from immunoSEQ multiplex PCR; TCRdb stores just in-frame clones and leaves some out. The sample includes 14,000 to 15,000 clones, 55% to 65% seen only once; the top ten take 10% to 15%. The sequencing here drew on PBMCs, taken before ibrutinib treatment. Receptors were obtained from a human donor with chronic lymphocytic leukemia.

The chain joins TRBV2 to TRBJ1-2; 8 nucleotides align to TRBD1. Germline-derived CDR1 and CDR2 are SNHLY and FYNNEI. This CDR3 spans 15 amino acids. Trimming removed 1 base from V and 0 bases from J; junction bases left unmatched: 1. CDR3 DNA sequence: TGTGCCAGCAGTGAAGGGGACAGGACTAACTATGGCTACACCTTC. It yields the protein CASSEGDRTNYGYTF.

The rearrangement joins TRBV11-2 to TRBJ1-2; 8 nucleotides align to TRBD1. J lost 5 bases, V lost 5 bases, and 7 bases had no gene match. Germline V gene sequence: CDR1 SGHAT, CDR2 FQNNGV. The CDR3 totals 14 residues. The CDR3 is CASSQGAPLYGYTF. For the CDR3, the DNA is TGTGCCAGCAGCCAGGGGGCTCCCCTTTATGGCTACACCTTC. Drawing the rest from reference TRBV11-2 and TRBJ1-2, the complete variable domain is EAGVAQSPRYKIIEKRQSVAFWCNPISGHATLYWYQQILGQGPKLLIQFQNNGVVDDSQLPKDRFSAERLKGVDSTLKIQPAKLEDSAVYLCASSQGAPLYGYTFGSGTRLTVV.

This chain links TRBV28 with TRBJ2-3; no clear D gene. This CDR3 has 11 amino acids. Trimming left V 5 bases short and J 5 bases short, with 5 bases between. CDR1 and CDR2 from the germline V gene are MDHEN and SYDVKM. Written as DNA, the CDR3 is TGTGCCAGCAGTGAAGAAGATACGCAGTATTTT. Its protein product is CASSEEDTQYF.

The chain carries TRBV11-3 and TRBJ2-1, with 7 bases lining up with TRBD2. The CDR3 runs 16 residues. Germline CDR1 SGHNT, CDR2 YENEEA. Trimming cost V 2 bases and J 7 bases; bases outside gene matches: 11. The CDR3 coding sequence is TGTGCCAGCAGCTTATTAGCGGGTCCTCCGGGGAATGAGCAGTTCTTC. This sequence encodes CASSLLAGPPGNEQFF.

The chain uses TRBV25-1 and TRBJ2-1, with a possible D match to TRBD2 (6 bases). Germline lookup yields CDR1 MGHDK and CDR2 SYGVNS. The CDR3 sequence is 15 residues long. The V end was cut by 1 base, the J end by 5 bases, with 12 bases between. The CDR3 here is CASSEWGWTNNEQFF. Here the CDR3 DNA reads TGTGCCAGCAGTGAATGGGGTTGGACTAACAATGAGCAGTTCTTC.

The rearrangement links TRBV4-1 to TRBJ2-3, with 9 bases that match TRBD1. Trimming at V came to 4 bases and at J to 3 bases, leaving 8 bases not matched to a gene. The germline CDR1 and CDR2 sequences are MGHRA and YSYEKL. The CDR3 covers 16 residues. The CDR3 nucleotides are TGCGCCAGCAGCCCCAGGGACAGGGCGTTTACAGATACGCAGTATTTT. Protein product: CASSPRDRAFTDTQYF.

The J gene is TRBJ2-3, the V gene TRBV20-1, with 9 bases fitting TRBD2. This CDR3 is 11 amino acids long. The germline V gene encodes CDR1 DFQATT and CDR2 SNEGSKA (reference sequence). CDR3: CTGLAGVTQYF. In DNA, the CDR3 is TGCACCGGGTTAGCGGGGGTAACGCAGTATTTT.

CDR3 bases: TGTGCCATCAGTGAGTCAGGGGACGCTCAGCCCCAGCATTTT. Its protein is CAISESGDAQPQHF. The chain combines TRBV10-3 with TRBJ1-5, with D perhaps matching TRBD1 (5 bases). In germline, CDR1 is ENHRY, CDR2 SYGVKD. The CDR3 extends over 14 amino acids. The V end lost 0 bases, the J end lost 6 bases, and 9 bases lay between the germline ends.

The chain couples TRBV14 to TRBJ2-1; TRBD1 aligns across 7 bases. CDR1 and CDR2 (germline): SGHDN, FVKESK. CDR3 length: 14 amino acids. V shed 3 bases and J 5 bases; nucleotides not matched to a gene: 4. CDR3 DNA sequence: TGTGCCAGCAGCCACCGGGGACAGCACAATGAGCAGTTCTTC. This codes for CASSHRGQHNEQFF.

The gene calls are TRBV5-4 and TRBJ2-5; perhaps TRBD2 as D (6 bases). From germline, CDR1 is SGHNT and CDR2 YYREEE (reference sequence). The CDR3 has 14 amino acids. The V end lost 3 bases, the J end lost 2 bases, and 11 bases lay between the germline ends. CDR3 residues: CASSSGTRQETQYF. In DNA form, the CDR3 reads TGTGCCAGCAGCTCTGGGACTCGTCAAGAGACCCAGTACTTC.

This clone has just a few counts. The chain carries TRBV29-1 and TRBJ2-3; 8 bases map to TRBD2. CDR1 and CDR2 from the germline V gene are SQVTM and ANQGSEA. This CDR3 region has 13 residues. With 8 bases clipped from V and 4 bases from J, the junction kept 8 bases outside the gene matches. The CDR3 nucleotides read TGCAGCACCTCGAGCGGGAGAGCAGATACGCAGTATTTT. This translates into CSTSSGRADTQYF.

This chain links TRBV6-6 with TRBJ1-1; D is possibly TRBD1 (6 bases). With 5 bases removed from V and 1 base from J, the gap between germline ends came to 11 bases. The CDR3 totals 14 residues. Per the germline V gene, CDR1 is MNHNY and CDR2 is SVGAGI (reference sequence). CDR3 coding DNA: TGTGCCAGCAGTCGACAGGTTCCGAACACTGAAGCTTTCTTT. Translating it yields CASSRQVPNTEAFF.

The chain is built from TRBV19 and TRBJ2-3, with 9 bases aligning to TRBD1. Trimming took 0 bases from V and 9 from J; bases not matched to a gene: 19. The CDR3 has 19 residues. Germline loops: CDR1 LNHDA, CDR2 SQIVND (reference sequence). The CDR3 DNA reads TGTGCCAGTAGTATAGATCTAACGGGGGGACAGGGCAACCTAGGGACGCAGTATTTT. Encoded protein: CASSIDLTGGQGNLGTQYF.

This clone is large within its sample. The CDR3 spells CASKEGASGTDTQYF. The CDR3 DNA follows: TGTGCCAGTAAGGAGGGGGCTAGCGGCACAGATACGCAGTATTTT. V and J are TRBV19 and TRBJ2-3; perhaps TRBD1 as D (7 bases). This CDR3 spans 15 amino acids. Per germline, CDR1 LNHDA and CDR2 SQIVND (reference sequence). The ends were cut back, 7 bases at V and 1 base at J, with 15 bases in the middle. The full variable domain, its missing parts supplied by reference TRBV19 and TRBJ2-3, is DGGITQSPKYLFRKEGQNVTLSCEQNLNHDAMYWYRQDPGQGLRLIYYSQIVNDFQKGDIAEGYSVSREKKESFPLTVTSAQKNPTAFYLCASKEGASGTDTQYFGPGTRLTVL.

The chain couples TRBV5-5 to TRBJ1-1, with 10 bases fitting TRBD1. Trimming at V came to 1 base and at J to 6 bases, leaving 6 bases not matched to a gene. Germline V gene lookup returns CDR1 SGHKS and CDR2 YYEKEE (reference sequence). The CDR3 is 15 residues long. The CDR3 nucleotides read TGTGCCAGCAGCTTGATGGGACAGGGGTATGCTGAAGCTTTCTTT. Amino acid sequence: CASSLMGQGYAEAFF.

The gene calls are TRBV6-1 and TRBJ2-7, with D unresolved. Per the germline V gene, CDR1 is MNHNS and CDR2 is SASEGT. This CDR3 spans 17 amino acids. The V gene lost 2 bases and the J gene lost 2 bases, with 19 bases spanning the gap. CDR3 protein: CASSEPHRTHSTYEQYF. In DNA, the CDR3 is TGTGCCAGCAGTGAACCCCACAGAACCCATAGTACCTACGAGCAGTACTTC.

This chain uses TRBV9 with TRBJ2-5, with TRBD2 matching 10 bases. Per germline, CDR1 SGDLS and CDR2 YYNGEE. V lost 0 bases to trimming and J lost 2 bases; unmatched junction nucleotides: 13. This CDR3 has 19 residues. The CDR3 bases are TGTGCCAGCAGCGTAGCTTCCCTAGCGGGAGTAAGTTTTCAAGAGACCCAGTACTTC. Translation gives CASSVASLAGVSFQETQYF.

CDR3 sequence reads: CSVAPAGAEKLFF. Written as DNA, the CDR3 is TGCAGCGTTGCCCCAGCGGGGGCTGAAAAACTGTTTTTT. The gene calls are TRBV29-1 and TRBJ1-4, with TRBD1 as a possible D gene (6 bases). The germline gives CDR1 SQVTM, CDR2 ANQGSEA. V was clipped by 4 bases and J by 7 bases, with 13 bases between them. The CDR3 loop spans 13 amino acids.

This rearrangement joins TRBV27 to TRBJ2-3; D is undetermined. Per germline, CDR1 MNHEY and CDR2 SMNVEV (reference sequence). The CDR3 loop spans 14 amino acids. V gave up 6 bases and J gave up 2 bases, with 12 bases separating them. The CDR3 sequence: CASRRQSNTDTQYF. DNA of the CDR3: TGTGCCAGCAGGAGGCAGAGCAACACAGATACGCAGTATTTT.